The entry below describes one T cell receptor (beta chain). As yet, its antigen is unknown. The data originate from a study of T-cell reconstitution after alpha-beta-depleted transplantation in children. General study points: T-cell counts and diversity at one year post-transplant came mainly from newly produced T cells. Approximately two months post-transplant, alpha-beta T cells reportedly originated from several hundred expanded graft clones.

The CDR3 contains 14 residues. Trimming took 6 bases from V and 4 from J, leaving 15 bases between them. Germline assignment: CDR1 ENHRY and CDR2 SYGVKD. Library preparation (for TCRbeta) was performed with unique molecular identifiers. TCRdb reprocessed the PCR reads with MiXCR, giving one entry per CDR3 protein. The table records 750,000 to 950,000 distinct CDR3 sequences, under 20% of them present only once. This specimen consisted of PBMCs, mostly from graft donor cells, obtained 360 days after TCRalphabeta/CD19-depleted stem cell transplant. The receptor was derived from a male patient younger than 18 who had a stem cell transplant for acute lymphoblastic leukemia, so the T cells may come from the graft donor. This rearrangement joins TRBV10-3 to TRBJ1-1, with D maybe TRBD1 (5 bases). CDR3 sequence reads: CAIRPGTEVTEAFF. CDR3 DNA sequence: TGTGCCATCAGACCCGGGACGGAGGTCACTGAAGCTTTCTTT.